This T cell receptor (beta chain) was captured by sequencing in a study of siplizumab effects on memory and regulatory T cells. Unmatched junction bases numbered 18, after V lost 6 bases and J lost 7 bases. The CDR3 length is 18 residues. Method: immunoSEQ multiplex PCR; TCRdb's copy keeps in-frame clones and lacks some. The sample lists roughly 68,000 clones, roughly 80% seen once, with 3.5% to 4% in the top ten. The sample comprised memory CD4+ T cells sorted from blood. The rearrangement uses TRBV6-7 and TRBJ2-2; 9 bases are shared with TRBD1. TRBV6-7 is noted as an ORF with a role that remains uncertain. The receptor comes from a human donor in good health. Here the CDR3 reads CASRGGDLQGASGGELFF. The CDR3 nucleotides read TGTGCCAGCAGGGGAGGAGACCTACAGGGGGCAAGTGGCGGGGAGCTGTTTTTT.